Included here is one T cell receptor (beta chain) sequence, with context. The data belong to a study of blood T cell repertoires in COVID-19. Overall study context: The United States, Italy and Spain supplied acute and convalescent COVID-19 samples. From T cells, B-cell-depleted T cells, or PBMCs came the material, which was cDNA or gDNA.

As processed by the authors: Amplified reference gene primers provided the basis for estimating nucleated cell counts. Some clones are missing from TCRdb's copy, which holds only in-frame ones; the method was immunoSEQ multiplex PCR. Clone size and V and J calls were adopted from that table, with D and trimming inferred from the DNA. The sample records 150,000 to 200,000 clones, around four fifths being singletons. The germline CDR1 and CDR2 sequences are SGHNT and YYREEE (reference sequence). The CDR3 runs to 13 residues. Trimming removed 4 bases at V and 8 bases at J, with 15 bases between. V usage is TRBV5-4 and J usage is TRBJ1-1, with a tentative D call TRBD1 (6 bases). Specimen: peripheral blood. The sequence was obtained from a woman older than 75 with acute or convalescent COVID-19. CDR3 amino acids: CASSLRTGQEAFF. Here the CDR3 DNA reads TGTGCCAGCAGCCTCCGGACGGGACAAGAAGCTTTCTTT.